This T cell receptor (beta chain) was observed in a study of Graves' ophthalmopathy and Graves' hyperthyroidism (dated by TCRdb to the late 2010s). At the level of the whole study: Stable hyperthyroidism was defined as no progression to ophthalmopathy within 18 months of follow-up. To tell Graves' ophthalmopathy apart from Graves' hyperthyroidism, and to predict which patients would progress to ophthalmopathy, the study relied on TCR beta repertoire signatures. In total, 135 blood samples were TCR-sequenced: approximately 42 ophthalmopathy, 80 or so hyperthyroidism and some 17 hyperthyroidism-to-ophthalmopathy patients. To explore V-J signatures that separate ophthalmopathy from hyperthyroidism, a discovery set of about 96 patients was enrolled, consisting of about 43 with ophthalmopathy and 57 with stable hyperthyroidism. For independent validation, a separate cohort was made up of approximately 18 hyperthyroidism patients plus 17 patients who later progressed from hyperthyroidism to ophthalmopathy. In roughly 6 hyperthyroidism patients, the T-cell repertoires found in thyroid tissue were compared with those found in blood. Following sampling, methimazole starting at 30 mg daily was administered to hyperthyroidism patients, and high-dose intravenous methylprednisolone was administered to ophthalmopathy patients. What the research found in general, with its limitations: Among expanded thyroid clonotypes with frequency above 0.001, most also showed up in blood, which suggests that blood repertoires may reflect the thyroid immune response. In validation, the model predicted ophthalmopathy progression with less than 71% sensitivity and less than 80% specificity; approximately 12 predicted patients were CT-confirmed with GO in a median of about 6.1 months. Ophthalmopathy was separated from stable hyperthyroidism by the 13-signature model with just under 90% sensitivity and 81% to 84% specificity in cross-validation and with 80%/75% in the test set. Sample size was not statistically predetermined, and group allocation was not concealed from the investigators.

The CDR3 goes from the cysteine to the phenylalanine over 12 residues. CDR3 DNA is the only sequence kept; it has 36 bases, read in frame from the first base. The germline V gene supplies CDR1 ENHRY and CDR2 SYGVKD. Cut back by 7 bases and 1 base, the V and J ends lie 7 bases apart. For repertoire sequencing, TCR beta CDR3 regions were amplified from RNA transcripts. HTBI primers and the Qiagen OneStep RT-PCR kit were used in a first-round RT-PCR, which was followed by a second-round multiplex PCR, size selection and purification. Libraries were sequenced paired-end with 100 bp reads on an Illumina HiSeq2000. Concerning the study's data processing: SOAPnuke was used to process the reads, throwing out any read that had adapters, had uncalled bases, had a mean Phred below 15, or lacked an exact constant-primer or identifier match. COPE v1.2.5 was used to merge high-quality paired reads. Each unique nucleotide sequence was defined as a clonotype, and clonotypes were aligned to IMGT TRB V, D and J references with MiTCR v1.1. The analysis was limited to V-J combinations with a frequency above 0.0001, which together covered approximately 99% of repertoires. A TCR clonal expansion and chaos score per V-J combination was defined as the ratio of F50 clonal expansion to chaos observed in the TCRdist matrix. Features were reduced by Welch's t-statistics and random forest to over 10 V-J combinations, which fed a naive Bayes classifier. The similarity between thyroid and blood repertoires was quantified using the Morisita-Horn index. TCRdb reprocessing: public reads trimmed at Q25 with fastp, clones called with MiXCR, in-frame beta chains kept. A single entry per CDR3 protein holds the most common genes and DNA from its merged rows. The V and J calls were determined by TCRdb, not by the authors. This sample gives over a million distinct CDR3 sequences in total; less than 45% of them show up just once. The ten largest account for more than 9.5% of the sample.

The table lists this clonotype with many counts. It lacks a known antigen. Base-call qualities are not available, and no considerably larger clone is one nucleotide away. Patients with hyperthyroidism were aged 18 to 65 years, had been newly diagnosed, and had a disease duration of less than 2 months. Anyone with other autoimmune diseases, uncontrolled infections, pregnancy or lactation was excluded from the study. Diagnosis was based on clinical symptoms, serum thyroxine, TRAb, thyroid ultrasound and orbital computed tomography. Total RNA was extracted with Trizol reagent and quality-checked on an Agilent 2100 Bioanalyzer.

Sequences were obtained from peripheral blood or thyroid tissue (not recorded which). This TCR came from an adult man with Graves' hyperthyroidism. Recombination linked TRBV10-3 to TRBJ1-1; the D gene cannot be named for sure. For the CDR3, the sequence is CAIMGTNTEAFF. The nucleotide sequence is TGTGCCATCATGGGAACGAACACTGAAGCTTTCTTT.